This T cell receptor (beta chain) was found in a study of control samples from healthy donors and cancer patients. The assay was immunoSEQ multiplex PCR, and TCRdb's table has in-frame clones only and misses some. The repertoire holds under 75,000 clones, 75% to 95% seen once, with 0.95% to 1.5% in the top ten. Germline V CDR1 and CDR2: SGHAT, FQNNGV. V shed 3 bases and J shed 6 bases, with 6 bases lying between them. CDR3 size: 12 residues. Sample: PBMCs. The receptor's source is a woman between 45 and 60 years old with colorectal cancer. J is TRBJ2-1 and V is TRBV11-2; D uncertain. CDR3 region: CASSFRGNEQFF. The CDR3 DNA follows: TGTGCCAGCAGCTTTAGAGGCAATGAGCAGTTCTTC.